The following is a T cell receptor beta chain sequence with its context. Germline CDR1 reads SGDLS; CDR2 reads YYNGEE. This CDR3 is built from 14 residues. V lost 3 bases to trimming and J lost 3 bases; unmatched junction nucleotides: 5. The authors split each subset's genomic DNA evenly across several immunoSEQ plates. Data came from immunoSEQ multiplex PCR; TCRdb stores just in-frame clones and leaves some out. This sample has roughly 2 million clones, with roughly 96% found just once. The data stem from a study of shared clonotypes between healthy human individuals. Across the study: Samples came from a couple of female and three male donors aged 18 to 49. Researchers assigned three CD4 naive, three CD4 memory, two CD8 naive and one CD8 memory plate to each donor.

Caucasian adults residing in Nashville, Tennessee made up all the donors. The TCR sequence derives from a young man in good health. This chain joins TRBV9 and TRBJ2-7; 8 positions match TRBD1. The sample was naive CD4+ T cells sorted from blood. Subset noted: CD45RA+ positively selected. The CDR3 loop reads CASSEGQAIYEQYF. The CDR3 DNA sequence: TGTGCCAGCAGCGAGGGACAGGCGATCTACGAGCAGTACTTC.